The sequence of this T cell receptor (beta chain) was determined in a study of metastatic and nonmetastatic thyroid tumors. Background on the study: Thyroid patients, malignant and benign, had repertoires compared across blood and tumor or nodule tissue.

Original data processing: To classify distant metastasis in papillary thyroid cancer, a model was built from CDR3 differences across clinicopathological groups. TCRdb reassembled clones from the PCR reads with MiXCR. These V and J calls derive from TCRdb rather than the authors' analysis. Of 20,000 to 25,000 clones in the sample, more than 15% were seen once. Study-wide points: Versus benign nodules, malignant thyroid tumors reportedly had significantly higher TCR beta diversity, in blood and tumor.

The entire patient cohort was treatment-naive prior to thyroid surgery. This clone was recorded at least ten times. What it binds is not known. The ends were cut back, 5 bases at V and 8 bases at J, with 9 bases in the middle. This CDR3 is 12 amino acids long. The sequenced material came from blood. The J gene is TRBJ1-4, the V gene TRBV12-3 or TRBV12-4; possibly TRBD1 for D (5 bases). The clonotype was recovered from a female donor with papillary thyroid cancer or a benign thyroid nodule (not recorded which). Some clones in this sample may be carry-over from other donors' samples. As DNA, the CDR3 is TGTGCCAGCAGTCCGGACACCGAAAAACTGTTTTTT. Protein product: CASSPDTEKLFF.